This T cell receptor (beta chain) originates from a study of T cells in Graves' hyperthyroidism and ophthalmopathy (dated by TCRdb to between 2018 and 2020). Study-wide context: Peripheral blood was collected at initial diagnosis, before any treatment. To identify distinguishing TCR V-J signatures, a discovery cohort of 90 to 100 patients was used, comprising under 45 with Graves' ophthalmopathy and 57 with stable Graves' hyperthyroidism. Prospective prediction of ophthalmopathy was tested in an independent validation cohort of 18 hyperthyroidism patients and approximately 17 patients who later progressed to ophthalmopathy. The 100 discovery patients were randomly divided into training and test sets at a 7:3 ratio. In about 6 Graves' hyperthyroidism patients, the study also compared T-cell repertoires from thyroid tissue with T-cell repertoires from blood. After blood sampling, hyperthyroidism patients were treated with methimazole at a starting dose of 30 mg daily, and ophthalmopathy patients were treated with high-dose intravenous methylprednisolone. The paper describes TCR Vbeta CDR3 sequencing of 120 to 150 peripheral blood samples, made up of 40 to 45 ophthalmopathy patients, roughly 75 hyperthyroidism patients and 17 progressor patients. Paper-wide results and their limitations: Most expanded thyroid clonotypes (frequency above 0.001) were also found in blood, which suggests that blood repertoires may mirror thyroid immune responses. Sample size was not statistically predetermined, and blinding of investigators to group allocation was not performed. A 13 V-J signature model separated ophthalmopathy from stable hyperthyroidism, with 87.88% sensitivity and approximately 81% specificity in cross-validation and 80%/75% in testing. In validation, the model predicted progression to ophthalmopathy a median of roughly six months before onset, with approximately 70% sensitivity and 72.22% specificity.

On this clonotype itself: Its antigen is not yet known. There are no base qualities to consult, and no much larger clone falls within one base.

The CDR3, from cysteine to phenylalanine, totals 15 residues. Only the CDR3 part of the read is kept: 45 bases, read in frame from the first base. V ends up 4 bases short and J 5 bases short, with an unmatched junction base count of 7. CDR1 and CDR2, looked up from the germline V gene, are MNHNS and SASEGT. Stable Graves' hyperthyroidism was defined as the absence of progression to ophthalmopathy over 18 months of follow-up. Hyperthyroidism patients were newly diagnosed, had a disease duration of under 2 months, and were aged 18 to 65 years. Patients with uncontrolled infections, other autoimmune diseases, pregnancy or lactation were excluded. Diagnoses were established on the basis of clinical symptoms, serum thyroxine and TRAb, thyroid ultrasound, and orbital computed tomography. PBMCs were separated from 7.5 to 10 ml of fresh peripheral blood using Ficoll-Paque density gradient centrifugation. Trizol reagent was used to extract total RNA, and RNA quality was then checked on an Agilent 2100 Bioanalyzer.

The TCR beta CDR3 regions were amplified from the RNA transcripts. The first round of RT-PCR for the TCR CDR3 was performed with the HTBI primer set and the Qiagen OneStep RT-PCR kit. The libraries were constructed in a second round of multiplex PCR and then size-selected and purified. Paired-end sequencing of the libraries was performed with 100 bp reads on an Illumina HiSeq2000. The authors processed their data as follows. Raw data were processed with SOAPnuke, discarding reads with adapters, uncalled bases, mean Phred below 15, or no exact constant-primer or identifier match. COPE v1.2.5 was used to merge the high-quality paired reads, and each unique nucleotide sequence was defined as a clonotype. Clonotypes were aligned to IMGT TRBV, TRBD and TRBJ reference segments using MiTCR v1.1. Analysis was restricted to V-J combinations with a frequency above 0.0001, which covered about 99% of repertoires. The TCS score was defined as F50 (clonal expansion) divided by E x V (chaos), with BLOSUM62-based TCRdist calculated between CDR3 peptides within each V-J. Welch's t-statistics and random forest reduced fewer than 550 V-J features to 13, which were used in a naive Bayes classifier (R e1071). TCRdb reprocessed the public reads (quality trimming at Q25 with fastp, clone calling with MiXCR) and kept in-frame beta chains. Every CDR3 protein is listed once, alongside the most common genes and DNA of its rows. These V and J calls are TCRdb output, not the study's own analysis. This sample is represented by roughly 400,000 distinct CDR3 sequences; just under 25% of them were singletons. Roughly 80% of the sample goes to the ten largest clones.

Sequencing was performed on blood. The V gene is TRBV6-1 and the J gene is TRBJ1-5, with 8 middle bases fitting TRBD1. The receptor was derived from a man aged 45 to 65 with Graves' hyperthyroidism. The DNA reads as follows: TGTGCCAGCAGTGCGAGCAGGGGGCCCCATCAGCCCCAGCATTTT. Its translation reads: CASSASRGPHQPQHF.